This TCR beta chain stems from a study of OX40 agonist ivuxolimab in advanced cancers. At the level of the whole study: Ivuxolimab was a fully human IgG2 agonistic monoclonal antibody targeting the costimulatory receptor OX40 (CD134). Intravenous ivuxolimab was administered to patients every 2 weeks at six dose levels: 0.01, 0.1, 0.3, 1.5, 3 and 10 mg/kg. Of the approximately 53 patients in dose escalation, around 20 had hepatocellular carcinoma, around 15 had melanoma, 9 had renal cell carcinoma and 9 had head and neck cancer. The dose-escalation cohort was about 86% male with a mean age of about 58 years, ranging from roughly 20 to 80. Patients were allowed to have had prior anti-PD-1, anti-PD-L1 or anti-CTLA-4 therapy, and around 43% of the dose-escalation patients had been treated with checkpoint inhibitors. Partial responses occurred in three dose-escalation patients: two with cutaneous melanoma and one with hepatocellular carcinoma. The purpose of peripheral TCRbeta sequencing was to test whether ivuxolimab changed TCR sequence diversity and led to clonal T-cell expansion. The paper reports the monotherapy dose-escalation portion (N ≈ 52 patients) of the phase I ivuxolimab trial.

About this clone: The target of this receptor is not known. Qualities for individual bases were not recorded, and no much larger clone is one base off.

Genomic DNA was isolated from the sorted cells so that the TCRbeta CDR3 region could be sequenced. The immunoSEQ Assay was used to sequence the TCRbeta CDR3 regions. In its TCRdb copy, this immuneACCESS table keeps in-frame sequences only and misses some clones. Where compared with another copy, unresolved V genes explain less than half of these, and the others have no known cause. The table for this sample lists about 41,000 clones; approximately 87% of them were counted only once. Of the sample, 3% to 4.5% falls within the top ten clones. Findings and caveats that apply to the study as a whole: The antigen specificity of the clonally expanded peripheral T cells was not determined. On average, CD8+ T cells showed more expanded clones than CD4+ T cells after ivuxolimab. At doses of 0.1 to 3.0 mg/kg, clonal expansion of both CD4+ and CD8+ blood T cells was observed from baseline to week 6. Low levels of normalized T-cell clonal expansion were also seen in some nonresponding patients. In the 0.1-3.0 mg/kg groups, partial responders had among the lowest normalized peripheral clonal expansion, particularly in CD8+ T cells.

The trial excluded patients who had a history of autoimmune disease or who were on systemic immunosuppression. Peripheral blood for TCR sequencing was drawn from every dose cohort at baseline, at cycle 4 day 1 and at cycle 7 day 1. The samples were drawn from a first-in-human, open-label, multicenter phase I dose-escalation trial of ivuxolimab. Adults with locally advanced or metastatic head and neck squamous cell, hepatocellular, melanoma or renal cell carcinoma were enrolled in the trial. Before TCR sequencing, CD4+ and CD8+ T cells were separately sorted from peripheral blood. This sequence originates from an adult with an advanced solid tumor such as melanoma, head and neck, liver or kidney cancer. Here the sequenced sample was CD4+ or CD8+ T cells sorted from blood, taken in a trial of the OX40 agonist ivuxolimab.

At the DNA level, the sequence is TGTGCCAGCAGCTTGACCGGGAACAACCAGTACTTC. The translation is CASSLTGNNQYF. The V gene is TRBV5-4 and the J gene is TRBJ2-5, and possibly TRBD2, on 5 matching bases. Sequences SGHNT (CDR1) and YYREEE (CDR2) are obtained from the germline V gene (reference sequence). V was cut back by 1 base and J by 10 bases, leaving a gap of 11 bases between them. The CDR3 runs 12 amino acids, cysteine and phenylalanine included. CDR3 DNA only is kept here, 36 bases in frame from base 1.